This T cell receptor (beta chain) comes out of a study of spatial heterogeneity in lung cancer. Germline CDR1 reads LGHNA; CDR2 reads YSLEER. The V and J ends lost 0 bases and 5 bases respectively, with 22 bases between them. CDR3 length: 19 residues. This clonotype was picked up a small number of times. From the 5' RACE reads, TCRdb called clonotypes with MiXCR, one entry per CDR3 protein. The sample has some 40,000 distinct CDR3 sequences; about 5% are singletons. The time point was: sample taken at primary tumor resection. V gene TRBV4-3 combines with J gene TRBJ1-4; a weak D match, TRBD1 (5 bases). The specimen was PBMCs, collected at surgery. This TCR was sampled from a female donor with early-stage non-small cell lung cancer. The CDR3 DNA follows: TGCGCCAGCAGCCAAGATCTGGTTGACGAAGAGGGGTCCAATGAAAAACTGTTTTTT. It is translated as CASSQDLVDEEGSNEKLFF.